These T cell receptor beta chains were read from a single sample in a study of T cell responses to AZD1222 COVID-19 vaccine. The repertoire was sequenced with immunoSEQ multiplex PCR; TCRdb's copy has only in-frame clones and lacks some. The sample shows about 97,000 clones, approximately 91% of them seen only once. Source: peripheral blood, taken on day 0 of AZD1222 vaccination. These receptors were obtained from an adult in good health. The CDR3 runs from the conserved cysteine through the conserved F or W. A D gene is named only where the DNA matches it firmly. Size is omitted from some rows. Given values are once, few, many or a class for expanded clones.

V	J	size	D	DNA	CDR3
TRBV7-9	TRBJ2-7	-	-	TGTGCCAGCAGCTTAGCTGGAGACTGGAACTACGAGCAGTACTTC	CASSLAGDWNYEQYF
TRBV7-3	TRBJ1-1	-	-	TGTGCCAGCAGCTATCAACCCGGAGGCACTGAAGCTTTCTTT	CASSYQPGGTEAFF
TRBV9	TRBJ2-2	-	-	TGTGCCAGCAGCGCCTTGGTGGGGAACACCGGGGAGCTGTTTTTT	CASSALVGNTGELFF
TRBV7-2	TRBJ1-1	-	-	TGTGCCAGCAGCTTCTACGGACCGAACACTGAAGCTTTCTTT	CASSFYGPNTEAFF
TRBV29-1	TRBJ1-1	once	TRBD1	TGCAGCGTGAATGGACAGGGCTTGAACACTGAAGCTTTCTTT	CSVNGQGLNTEAFF
TRBV9	TRBJ1-3	-	-	TGTGCCAGCAGCGCAAACGCTTTACCACAGGGCCGTGCTGGAAACACCATATATTTT	CASSANALPQGRAGNTIYF
TRBV5-1	TRBJ2-2	-	-	TGCGCCAGCAGGGGTAGCAGTCGGAGGGCTTACACCGGGGAGCTGTTTTTT	CASRGSSRRAYTGELFF
TRBV3-1/TRBV3-2	TRBJ2-2	-	-	TGTGCCAGCAGCCAAGATCGACAGGAGAACACCGGGGAGCTGTTTTTT	CASSQDRQENTGELFF
TRBV6-6	TRBJ1-4	-	-	TGTGCCAGCAGCCGGACACGGGCAACTAATGAAAAACTGTTTTTT	CASSRTRATNEKLFF
TRBV6-5	TRBJ1-3	-	-	TGTGCCAGCAGTTACTCAACCCAGGCTGCTGGAAACACCATATATTTT	CASSYSTQAAGNTIYF
TRBV19	TRBJ1-5	-	TRBD1	TGTGCCAGTAGTATCAGACAGGGGGCTGGTCAGCCCCAGCATTTT	CASSIRQGAGQPQHF
TRBV27	TRBJ2-7	-	-	TGTGCCAGCAGTTTCGGGGGTTGGTACGAGCAGTACTTC	CASSFGGWYEQYF
TRBV15	TRBJ2-7	-	-	TGTGCCACCAGCGAGATGCGGGGATCGGTGATTTTTTTC	CATSEMRGSVIFF
TRBV20-1	TRBJ2-5	-	-	TGCAGTGCTACACAAGAGACCCAGTACTTC	CSATQETQYF
TRBV6-4	TRBJ2-3	-	TRBD1	TGTGCCAGCAGTGACCAGACAGGGGGCACAGATACGCAGTATTTT	CASSDQTGGTDTQYF
TRBV30	TRBJ1-3	-	-	TGTGCCTGGAGTCAGGGTTCAGGAAACACCATATATTTT	CAWSQGSGNTIYF